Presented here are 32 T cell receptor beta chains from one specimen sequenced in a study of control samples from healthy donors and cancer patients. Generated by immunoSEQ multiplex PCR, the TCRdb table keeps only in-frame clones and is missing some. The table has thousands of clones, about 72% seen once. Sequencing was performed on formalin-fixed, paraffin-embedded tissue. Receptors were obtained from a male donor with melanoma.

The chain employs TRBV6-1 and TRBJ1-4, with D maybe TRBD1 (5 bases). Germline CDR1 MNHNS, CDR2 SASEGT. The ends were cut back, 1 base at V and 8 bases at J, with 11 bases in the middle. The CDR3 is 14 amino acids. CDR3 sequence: CASSEGDSSEKLFF. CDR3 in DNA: TGTGCCAGCAGTGAAGGCGACAGTTCGGAAAAACTGTTTTTT.

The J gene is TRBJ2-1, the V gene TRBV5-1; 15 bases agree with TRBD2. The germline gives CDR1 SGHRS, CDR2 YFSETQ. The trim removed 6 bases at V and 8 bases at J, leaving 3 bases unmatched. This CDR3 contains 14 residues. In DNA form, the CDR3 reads TGCGCCAGCACAAGGACTAGCGGGGGGGATGAGCAGTTCTTC. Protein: CASTRTSGGDEQFF.

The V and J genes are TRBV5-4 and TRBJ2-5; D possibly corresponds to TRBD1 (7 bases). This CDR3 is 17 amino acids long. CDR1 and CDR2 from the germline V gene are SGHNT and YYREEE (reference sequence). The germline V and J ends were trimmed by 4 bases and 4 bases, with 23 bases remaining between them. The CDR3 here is CASSPHGGAGGRETQYF. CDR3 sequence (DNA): TGTGCCAGCAGCCCCCACGGGGGCGCAGGGGGAAGAGAGACCCAGTACTTC.

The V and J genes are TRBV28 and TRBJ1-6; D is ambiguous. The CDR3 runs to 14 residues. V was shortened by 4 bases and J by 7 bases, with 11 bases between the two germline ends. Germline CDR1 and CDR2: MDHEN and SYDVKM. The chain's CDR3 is CASSSVQRNSPLHF. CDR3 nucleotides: TGTGCCAGCAGTTCGGTCCAGAGGAATTCACCCCTCCACTTT.

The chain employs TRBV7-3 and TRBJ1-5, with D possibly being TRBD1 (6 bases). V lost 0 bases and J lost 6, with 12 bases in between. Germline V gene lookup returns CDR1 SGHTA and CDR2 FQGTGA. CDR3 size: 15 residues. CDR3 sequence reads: CASSLTGEGGQPQHF. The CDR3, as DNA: TGTGCCAGCAGCTTAACCGGGGAGGGGGGTCAGCCCCAGCATTTT.

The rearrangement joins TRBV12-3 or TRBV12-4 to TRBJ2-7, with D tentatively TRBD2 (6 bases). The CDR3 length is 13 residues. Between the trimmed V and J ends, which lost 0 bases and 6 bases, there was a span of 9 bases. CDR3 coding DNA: TGTGCCAGCAGTTTAGCGCAGGGACTCGAGCAGTACTTC. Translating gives CASSLAQGLEQYF.

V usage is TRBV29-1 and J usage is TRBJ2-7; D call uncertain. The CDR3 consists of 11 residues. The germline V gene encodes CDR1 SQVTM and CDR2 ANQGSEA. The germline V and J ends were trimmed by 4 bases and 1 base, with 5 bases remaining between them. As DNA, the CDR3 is TGCAGCGTTGTGGGTTCCTACGAGCAGTACTTC. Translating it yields CSVVGSYEQYF.

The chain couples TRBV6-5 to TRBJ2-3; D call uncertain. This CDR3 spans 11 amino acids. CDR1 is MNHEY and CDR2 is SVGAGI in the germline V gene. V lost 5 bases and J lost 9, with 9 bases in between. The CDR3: CASSTAGTQYF. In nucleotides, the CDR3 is TGTGCCAGCAGTACCGCTGGGACGCAGTATTTT.

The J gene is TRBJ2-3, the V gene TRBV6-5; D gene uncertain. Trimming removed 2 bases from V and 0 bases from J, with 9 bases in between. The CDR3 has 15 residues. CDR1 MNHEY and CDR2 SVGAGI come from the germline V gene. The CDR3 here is CASSYARSSTDTQYF. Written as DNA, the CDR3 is TGTGCCAGCAGTTACGCCCGATCTAGCACAGATACGCAGTATTTT.

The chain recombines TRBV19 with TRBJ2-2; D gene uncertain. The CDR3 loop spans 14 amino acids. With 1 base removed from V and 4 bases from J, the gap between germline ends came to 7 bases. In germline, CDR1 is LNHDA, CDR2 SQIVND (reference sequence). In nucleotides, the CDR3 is TGTGCCAGTAGTATAGTAGACGCCACCGGGGAGCTGTTTTTT. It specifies CASSIVDATGELFF. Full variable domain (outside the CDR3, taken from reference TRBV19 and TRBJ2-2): DGGITQSPKYLFRKEGQNVTLSCEQNLNHDAMYWYRQDPGQGLRLIYYSQIVNDFQKGDIAEGYSVSREKKESFPLTVTSAQKNPTAFYLCASSIVDATGELFFGEGSRLTVL.

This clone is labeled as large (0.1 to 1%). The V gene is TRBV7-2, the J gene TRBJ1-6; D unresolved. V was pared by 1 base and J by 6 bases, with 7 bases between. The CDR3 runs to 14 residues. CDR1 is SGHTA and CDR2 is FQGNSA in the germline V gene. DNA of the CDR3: TGTGCCAGCAGCTTAGGTCAGAGTAATTCACCCCTCCACTTT. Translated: CASSLGQSNSPLHF.

The DNA of the CDR3 is TGTGCCAGTAAAGAGACAGTAGACAATGAGCAGTTCTTC. Translation: CASKETVDNEQFF. V is TRBV19 and J is TRBJ2-1, with a possible D match to TRBD1 (5 bases). V was cut by 7 bases and J by 5 bases, with 12 bases left in between. The CDR3 loop spans 13 amino acids. Looked up from germline, CDR1 is LNHDA and CDR2 is SQIVND (reference sequence).

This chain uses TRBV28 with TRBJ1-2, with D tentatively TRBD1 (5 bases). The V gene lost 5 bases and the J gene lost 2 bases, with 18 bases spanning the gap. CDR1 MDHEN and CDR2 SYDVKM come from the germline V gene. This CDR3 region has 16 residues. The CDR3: CASSRTRFWDNYGYTF. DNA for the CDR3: TGTGCCAGCAGTAGAACCCGGTTTTGGGACAACTATGGCTACACCTTC.

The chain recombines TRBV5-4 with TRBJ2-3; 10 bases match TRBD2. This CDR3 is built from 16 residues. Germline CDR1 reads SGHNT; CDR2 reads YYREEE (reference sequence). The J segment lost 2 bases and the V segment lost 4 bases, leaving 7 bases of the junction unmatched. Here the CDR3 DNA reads TGTGCCAGCAGCATCCTAGCGGGAGCCTTCACAGATACGCAGTATTTT. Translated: CASSILAGAFTDTQYF.

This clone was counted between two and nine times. The CDR3 is CASRHTSTDTQYF. CDR3 sequence (DNA): TGTGCCAGCAGACACACGAGCACAGATACGCAGTATTTT. The rearrangement joins TRBV3-1 (or the pseudogene TRBV3-2) to TRBJ2-3; unclear D gene. Trimming cost V 6 bases and J 0 bases, with 7 bases left between them. The CDR3 extends over 13 amino acids. The germline V gene has CDR1 LGHDT and CDR2 YNNKEL (reference sequence).

CDR3 region: CASGSVRGLYNEQFF. The CDR3 nucleotides read TGTGCCAGCGGTAGCGTTCGGGGTCTCTACAATGAGCAGTTCTTC. This chain uses TRBV2 with TRBJ2-1; D is possibly TRBD2 (5 bases). Trimming took 8 bases from V and 3 from J, leaving 17 bases between them. The CDR3 consists of 15 residues. Per germline, CDR1 SNHLY and CDR2 FYNNEI.

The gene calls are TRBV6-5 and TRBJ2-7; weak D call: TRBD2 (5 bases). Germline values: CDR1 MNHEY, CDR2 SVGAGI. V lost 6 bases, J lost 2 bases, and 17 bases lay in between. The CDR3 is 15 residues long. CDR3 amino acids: CASSPRSGGTYEQYF. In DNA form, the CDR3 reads TGTGCCAGCAGCCCCAGGAGCGGCGGTACCTACGAGCAGTACTTC.

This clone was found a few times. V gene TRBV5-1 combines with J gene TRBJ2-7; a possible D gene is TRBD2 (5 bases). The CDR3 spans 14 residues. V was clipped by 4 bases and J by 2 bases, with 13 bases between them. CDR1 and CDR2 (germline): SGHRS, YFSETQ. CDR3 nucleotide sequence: TGCGCCAGCAGCACTAGACTTAGAACCTACGAGCAGTACTTC. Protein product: CASSTRLRTYEQYF. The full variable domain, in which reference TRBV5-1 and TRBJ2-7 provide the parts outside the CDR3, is KAGVTQTPRYLIKTRGQQVTLSCSPISGHRSVSWYQQTPGQGLQFLFEYFSETQRNKGNFPGRFSGRQFSNSRSEMNVSTLELGDSALYLCASSTRLRTYEQYFGPGTRLTVT.

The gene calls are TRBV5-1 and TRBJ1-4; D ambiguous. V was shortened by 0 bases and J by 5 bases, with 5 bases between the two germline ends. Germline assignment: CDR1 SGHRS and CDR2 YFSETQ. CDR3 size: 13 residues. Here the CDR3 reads CASSLDPNEKLFF. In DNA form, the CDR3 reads TGCGCCAGCAGCTTGGACCCCAATGAAAAACTGTTTTTT.

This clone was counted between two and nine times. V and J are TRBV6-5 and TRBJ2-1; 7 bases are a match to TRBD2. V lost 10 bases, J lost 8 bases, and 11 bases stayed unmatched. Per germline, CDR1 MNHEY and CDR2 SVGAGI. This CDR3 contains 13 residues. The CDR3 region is CATSGLRVDEQFF. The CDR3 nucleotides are TGTGCCACCTCGGGACTACGAGTAGATGAGCAGTTCTTC.

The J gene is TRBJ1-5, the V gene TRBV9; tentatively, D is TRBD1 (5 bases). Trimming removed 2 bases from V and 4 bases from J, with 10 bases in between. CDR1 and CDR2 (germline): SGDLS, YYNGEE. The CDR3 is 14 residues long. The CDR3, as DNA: TGTGCCAGCAGCGTGGGGACGGAAAATCAGCCCCAGCATTTT. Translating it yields CASSVGTENQPQHF.

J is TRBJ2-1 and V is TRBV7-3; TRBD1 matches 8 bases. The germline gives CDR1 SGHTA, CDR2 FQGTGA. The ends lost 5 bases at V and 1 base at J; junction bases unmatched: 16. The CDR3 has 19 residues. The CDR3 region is CASSIPGTGDRTSYNEQFF. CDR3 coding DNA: TGTGCCAGCAGCATCCCCGGGACAGGTGATCGCACGTCCTACAATGAGCAGTTCTTC.

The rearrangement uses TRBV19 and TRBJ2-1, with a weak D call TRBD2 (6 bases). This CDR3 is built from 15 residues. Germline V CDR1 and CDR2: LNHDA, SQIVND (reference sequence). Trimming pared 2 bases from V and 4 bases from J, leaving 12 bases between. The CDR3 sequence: CASSITGTQYNEQFF. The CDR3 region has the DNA TGTGCCAGTAGTATAACCGGGACTCAGTACAATGAGCAGTTCTTC. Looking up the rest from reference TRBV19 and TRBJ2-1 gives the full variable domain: DGGITQSPKYLFRKEGQNVTLSCEQNLNHDAMYWYRQDPGQGLRLIYYSQIVNDFQKGDIAEGYSVSREKKESFPLTVTSAQKNPTAFYLCASSITGTQYNEQFFGPGTRLTVL.

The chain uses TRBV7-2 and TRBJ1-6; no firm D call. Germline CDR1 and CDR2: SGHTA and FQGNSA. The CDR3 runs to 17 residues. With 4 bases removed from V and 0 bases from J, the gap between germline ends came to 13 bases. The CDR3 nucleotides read TGTGCCAGCAGCTGGGCGCAGGCGCGCTCCTATAATTCACCCCTCCACTTT. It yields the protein CASSWAQARSYNSPLHF.

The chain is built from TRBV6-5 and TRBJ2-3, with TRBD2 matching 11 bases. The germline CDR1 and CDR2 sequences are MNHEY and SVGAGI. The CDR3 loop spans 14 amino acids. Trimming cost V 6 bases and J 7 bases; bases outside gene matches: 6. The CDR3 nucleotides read TGTGCCAGCAGACCGGGACTAGCGGTACATACGCAGTATTTT. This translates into CASRPGLAVHTQYF.

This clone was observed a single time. The CDR3 is CASSPSLADLYEQYF. Written as DNA, the CDR3 is TGTGCCAGCAGCCCCTCCTTAGCGGACCTCTACGAGCAGTACTTC. The rearrangement uses TRBV7-9 and TRBJ2-7; weak D call: TRBD2 (6 bases). CDR1 SEHNR and CDR2 FQNEAQ come from the germline V gene (reference sequence). Trimming took off 5 bases at V and 3 bases at J, with 17 bases between the two ends. This CDR3 is 15 amino acids long.

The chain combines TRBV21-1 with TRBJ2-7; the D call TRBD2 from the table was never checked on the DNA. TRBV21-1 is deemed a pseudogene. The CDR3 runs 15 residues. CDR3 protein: CASSPSGRDWYEQYF. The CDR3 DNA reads TGTGCCAGCAGCCCTAGCGGGAGAGACTGGTACGAGCAGTACTTC.

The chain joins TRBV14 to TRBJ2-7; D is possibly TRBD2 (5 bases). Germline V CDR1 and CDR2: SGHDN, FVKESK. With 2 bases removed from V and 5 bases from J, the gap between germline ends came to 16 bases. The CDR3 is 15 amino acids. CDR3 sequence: CASSQLLVSLHEQYF. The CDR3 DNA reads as TGTGCCAGCAGCCAACTACTAGTATCCCTTCACGAGCAGTACTTC.

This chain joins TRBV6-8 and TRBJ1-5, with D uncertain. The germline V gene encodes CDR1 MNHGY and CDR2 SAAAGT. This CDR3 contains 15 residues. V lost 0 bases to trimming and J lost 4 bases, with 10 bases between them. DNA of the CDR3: TGTGCCAGCAGTTACTCGAGCGAGGGAAATCAGCCCCAGCATTTT. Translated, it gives CASSYSSEGNQPQHF.

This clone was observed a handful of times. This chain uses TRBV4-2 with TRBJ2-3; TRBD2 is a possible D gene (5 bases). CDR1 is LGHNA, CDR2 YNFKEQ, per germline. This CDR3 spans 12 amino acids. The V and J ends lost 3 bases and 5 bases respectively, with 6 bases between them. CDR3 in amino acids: CASSHEGDTQYF. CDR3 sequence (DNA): TGTGCCAGCAGCCACGAGGGAGATACGCAGTATTTT.

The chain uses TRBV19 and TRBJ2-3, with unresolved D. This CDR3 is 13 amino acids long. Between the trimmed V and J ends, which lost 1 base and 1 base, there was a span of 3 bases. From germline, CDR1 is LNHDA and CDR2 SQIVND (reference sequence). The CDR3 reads CASSIAGTDTQYF. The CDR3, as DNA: TGTGCCAGTAGTATAGCAGGCACAGATACGCAGTATTTT.

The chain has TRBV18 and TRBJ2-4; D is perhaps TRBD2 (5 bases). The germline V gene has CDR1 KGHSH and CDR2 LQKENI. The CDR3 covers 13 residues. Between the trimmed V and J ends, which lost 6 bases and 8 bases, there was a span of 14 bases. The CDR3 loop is CASSPGGRDIQYF. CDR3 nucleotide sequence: TGTGCCAGCTCCCCCGGAGGTCGGGACATTCAGTACTTC.